These 25 T cell receptor beta chains came from one sample sequenced in a study of blood T cell repertoires in COVID-19. Libraries were prepared by immunoSEQ multiplex PCR; TCRdb keeps only in-frame clonotypes and omits some of them. The sample carries about 480,000 clones, around 87% recorded once. The specimen was PBMCs or T cells enriched from blood (not recorded which). The source of these receptors is a woman aged 40 to 50 who had recovered from COVID-19.

The sample holds many counts of this clone. This CDR3 is CASSTTGGDSPLHF. CDR3 bases: TGTGCCAGCAGCACGACAGGGGGCGATTCACCCCTCCACTTT. The chain employs TRBV6-6 and TRBJ1-6, with 10 nucleotides matching TRBD1. The V segment lost 6 bases and the J segment 8 bases; nucleotides outside the gene matches: 4. The CDR3 consists of 14 residues. Germline values: CDR1 MNHNY, CDR2 SVGAGI (reference sequence).

The J gene is TRBJ1-5, the V gene TRBV29-1; perhaps TRBD1 as D (5 bases). The CDR3 spans 14 residues. Trimming cost V 3 bases and J 7 bases, with 16 bases left between them. Germline V gene data show CDR1 as SQVTM and CDR2 as ANQGSEA. The CDR3: CSVELGTGGQPQHF. In DNA form, the CDR3 reads TGCAGCGTTGAGCTAGGGACTGGAGGACAGCCCCAGCATTTT. The full variable domain, with the rest looked up from reference TRBV29-1 and TRBJ1-5, is SAVISQKPSRDICQRGTSLTIQCQVDSQVTMMFWYRQQPGQSLTLIATANQGSEATYESGFVIDKFPISRPNLTFSTLTVSNMSPEDSSIYLCSVELGTGGQPQHFGDGTRLSIL.

This chain uses TRBV18 with TRBJ2-3; D uncertain. Germline V gene sequence: CDR1 KGHSH, CDR2 LQKENI. Trimming stripped 6 bases from V and 5 bases from J, with 15 bases between. The CDR3 runs 14 residues. The CDR3: CASSRNQDKDTQYF. CDR3 coding DNA: TGTGCCAGCTCGCGCAACCAAGACAAAGATACGCAGTATTTT.

The V call is TRBV6-6, the J call TRBJ2-7, with 9 positions matching TRBD1. Unmatched junction bases numbered 8, after V lost 6 bases and J lost 8 bases. Germline V lookup: CDR1 MNHNY, CDR2 SVGAGI (reference sequence). The CDR3 has 13 amino acids. This CDR3 is CASSRATGGKQYF. The CDR3 DNA sequence: TGTGCCAGCAGCCGTGCGACAGGGGGAAAGCAGTACTTC.

The genes are TRBV7-8 and TRBJ1-5; D is possibly TRBD1 (6 bases). CDR1 and CDR2 (germline): SGHVS, FQNEAQ. The CDR3 totals 15 residues. Trimming pared 0 bases from V and 2 bases from J, leaving 8 bases between. The CDR3 here is CASSLARTGNQPQHF. As DNA, the CDR3 is TGTGCCAGCAGCTTAGCGCGGACAGGCAATCAGCCCCAGCATTTT.

V usage is TRBV27 and J usage is TRBJ2-7; 8 bases map to TRBD1. The CDR3 length is 13 residues. V shed 6 bases and J 6 bases; nucleotides not matched to a gene: 7. CDR1 and CDR2 from the germline V gene are MNHEY and SMNVEV (reference sequence). The DNA of the CDR3 is TGTGCCAGCAGCCATGGACAGGGAGGCGAGCAGTACTTC. This encodes CASSHGQGGEQYF.

CDR3 coding DNA: TGTGCCACCAGCAGAGCCACAGGGGCTCTCAGTTATGGCTACACCTTC. Its translation: CATSRATGALSYGYTF. This chain uses TRBV15 with TRBJ1-2; TRBD1 matches at 7 bases. After removal of 1 base from V and 5 bases from J, the junction contained 10 bases not matched to a gene. CDR3 length: 16 amino acids. Germline-derived CDR1 and CDR2 are LNHNV and YYDKDF (reference sequence).

This chain connects TRBV6-5 to TRBJ1-1; perhaps TRBD1 as D (5 bases). Per the germline V gene, CDR1 is MNHEY and CDR2 is SVGAGI. V shed 5 bases and J shed 5 bases, with 18 bases lying between them. This CDR3 has 15 residues. Here the CDR3 DNA reads TGTGCCAGCAGTCACCCAGGGTTACGGCATACTGAAGCTTTCTTT. Translated: CASSHPGLRHTEAFF.

V and J are TRBV5-1 and TRBJ2-7, with 7 bases lining up with TRBD1. V lost 2 bases and J lost 6; bases outside the gene matches: 8. Germline V gene sequence: CDR1 SGHRS, CDR2 YFSETQ. The CDR3 extends over 14 amino acids. The CDR3, as DNA: TGCGCCAGCAGCTTTGAGTATCAGGGGGTCGAGCAGTACTTC. It codes for CASSFEYQGVEQYF.

The chain is built from TRBV2 and TRBJ2-1; perhaps TRBD2 as D (5 bases). Trimming stripped 2 bases from V and 4 bases from J, with 9 bases between. Looked up from germline, CDR1 is SNHLY and CDR2 is FYNNEI. The CDR3 totals 14 residues. The CDR3 coding sequence is TGTGCCAGCAGTGAAATAGGCGGGTACAATGAGCAGTTCTTC. It is translated as CASSEIGGYNEQFF.

The chain employs TRBV19 and TRBJ2-7; possible D gene TRBD1, 6 bases. The length of the CDR3 is 14 residues. V gave up 1 base and J gave up 7 bases, with 14 bases separating them. Germline CDR1 reads LNHDA; CDR2 reads SQIVND (reference sequence). CDR3 sequence (DNA): TGTGCCAGTAGTATAGCAAGGACAGCTACAGAGCAGTACTTC. Translating gives CASSIARTATEQYF.

The CDR3 bases are TGTGCCAGCAGCTTTGCCCAGGGCCATGAAAAACTGTTTTTT. It translates to CASSFAQGHEKLFF. The chain employs TRBV11-2 and TRBJ1-4; D possibly corresponds to TRBD1 (5 bases). The germline V gene encodes CDR1 SGHAT and CDR2 FQNNGV. The V and J ends lost 3 bases and 6 bases respectively, with 11 bases between them. The CDR3 sequence is 14 residues long.

This chain connects TRBV10-3 to TRBJ2-5; 7 nucleotides agree with TRBD1. V shed 7 bases, J shed 5 bases, and the junction held 10 bases outside the gene matches. The CDR3 loop spans 14 amino acids. The germline gives CDR1 ENHRY, CDR2 SYGVKD. The CDR3 coding sequence is TGTGCCATCAAGAGGGGGCAATTAGAGGAGACCCAGTACTTC. Protein sequence: CAIKRGQLEETQYF.

This clone was counted once. The chain is built from TRBV5-1 and TRBJ1-2; D perhaps matches TRBD1 (6 bases). CDR1 is SGHRS, CDR2 YFSETQ, per germline. The CDR3 runs 13 residues. The V end lost 4 bases, the J end lost 8 bases, and 15 bases lay between the germline ends. CDR3 in DNA: TGCGCCAGCAGCCCCTACAGGGACGGAGGCTACACCTTC. This codes for CASSPYRDGGYTF.

The rearrangement links TRBV14 to TRBJ2-5; D is uncertain. The CDR3 has 14 residues. Germline V gene sequence: CDR1 SGHDN, CDR2 FVKESK. Trimming cost V 2 bases and J 2 bases, with 9 bases left between them. The CDR3 sequence: CASSQIRRQETQYF. For the CDR3, the DNA is TGTGCCAGCAGCCAAATTCGCAGGCAAGAGACCCAGTACTTC.

The chain uses TRBV11-3 and TRBJ1-4; D gene uncertain. Germline CDR1 SGHNT, CDR2 YENEEA. The CDR3 is 14 amino acids. The V and J ends lost 4 bases and 4 bases respectively, with 10 bases between them. For the CDR3, the DNA is TGTGCCAGCAGCTCGGGATACCTTAATGAAAAACTGTTTTTT. Translation gives CASSSGYLNEKLFF.

This chain links TRBV6-6 with TRBJ1-5, with 9 nucleotides matching TRBD1. With V trimmed by 5 bases and J by 7 bases, 6 bases remained unmatched. Germline assignment: CDR1 MNHNY and CDR2 SVGAGI (reference sequence). The CDR3 sequence is 14 residues long. The CDR3 region has the DNA TGTGCCAGCAGTGGGGGACAGGGTCGACAGCCCCAGCATTTT. Translation: CASSGGQGRQPQHF.

This clone has only a few counts. The gene calls are TRBV9 and TRBJ2-2; 9 nucleotides line up with TRBD1. There are 16 residues in the CDR3. Losses at the gene ends were 2 bases for V and 2 bases for J; bases not matched to a gene: 4. The germline gives CDR1 SGDLS, CDR2 YYNGEE. CDR3 in DNA: TGTGCCAGCAGCGTTACGGGACAGGGCAACACCGGGGAGCTGTTTTTT. As protein: CASSVTGQGNTGELFF.

The chain joins TRBV25-1 to TRBJ2-7; 11 bases line up with TRBD1. CDR1 is MGHDK, CDR2 SYGVNS, per germline. Trimming at V came to 9 bases and at J to 7 bases, leaving 11 bases not matched to a gene. This CDR3 contains 14 residues. DNA of the CDR3: TGTGCCAGTGCGGTCGGACAGGGGGCGGGTGAGCAGTACTTC. Translating gives CASAVGQGAGEQYF.

The CDR3 protein is CAILDRERNGYTF. CDR3 DNA sequence: TGTGCCATTTTGGACAGGGAAAGGAATGGCTACACCTTC. The chain couples TRBV10-3 to TRBJ1-2; 8 positions agree with TRBD1. This CDR3 has 13 amino acids. Unmatched junction bases numbered 9, after V lost 9 bases and J lost 6 bases. Germline V lookup: CDR1 ENHRY, CDR2 SYGVKD.

The J gene is TRBJ2-1, the V gene TRBV5-6; TRBD1 aligns across 8 bases. Germline loops: CDR1 SGHDT, CDR2 YYEEEE. The CDR3 consists of 17 residues. With V trimmed by 3 bases and J by 4 bases, 12 bases remained unmatched. The CDR3 protein is CASSSVSGQGSYNEQFF. The CDR3 DNA sequence: TGTGCCAGCAGCTCCGTCTCCGGACAGGGTAGTTACAATGAGCAGTTCTTC.

The chain joins TRBV15 to TRBJ1-2, with TRBD1 matching 7 bases. Germline CDR1 reads LNHNV; CDR2 reads YYDKDF (reference sequence). Unmatched junction bases numbered 9, after V lost 5 bases and J lost 6 bases. This CDR3 region has 14 residues. CDR3 protein: CATSRTDRVDGYTF. DNA of the CDR3: TGTGCCACCAGCCGCACTGACAGGGTGGATGGCTACACCTTC.

The rearrangement links TRBV5-1 to TRBJ2-1; 10 nucleotides match TRBD2. CDR1 is SGHRS, CDR2 YFSETQ, per germline. This CDR3 region has 15 residues. V dropped 0 bases and J dropped 8; count of bases not matched to a gene: 5. The DNA for the CDR3 is TGCGCCAGCAGCTTGGCTAGCGGGGGATGGGATGAGCAGTTCTTC. This gives the protein CASSLASGGWDEQFF.

This rearrangement joins TRBV10-3 to TRBJ2-7; 8 bases are a match to TRBD2. The V and J ends lost 3 bases and 2 bases, in that order; junction bases with no gene match: 6. Per germline, CDR1 ENHRY and CDR2 SYGVKD. This CDR3 has 15 amino acids. The CDR3 reads CAISDTGTSPYEQYF. CDR3 in DNA: TGTGCCATCAGTGACACTGGGACTAGTCCCTACGAGCAGTACTTC.

The chain uses TRBV6-2 or TRBV6-3 and TRBJ2-3; D unresolved. The V end lost 4 bases, the J end lost 2 bases, and 4 bases lay between the germline ends. Germline CDR1 MNHEY, CDR2 SVGEGT. CDR3 size: 12 residues. In DNA form, the CDR3 reads TGTGCCAGCAGTTCCCTCACAGATACGCAGTATTTT. Translating gives CASSSLTDTQYF.